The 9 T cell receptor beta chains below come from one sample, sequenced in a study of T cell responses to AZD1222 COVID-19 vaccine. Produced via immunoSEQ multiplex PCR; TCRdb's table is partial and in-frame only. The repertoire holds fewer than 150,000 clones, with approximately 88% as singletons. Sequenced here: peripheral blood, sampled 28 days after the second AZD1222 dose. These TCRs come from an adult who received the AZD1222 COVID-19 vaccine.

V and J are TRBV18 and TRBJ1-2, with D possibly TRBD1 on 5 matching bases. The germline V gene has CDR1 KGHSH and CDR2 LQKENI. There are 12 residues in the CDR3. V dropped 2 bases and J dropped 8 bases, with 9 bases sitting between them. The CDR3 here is CASSPYQGGYTF. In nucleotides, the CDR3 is TGTGCCAGCTCACCATACCAGGGAGGCTACACCTTC.

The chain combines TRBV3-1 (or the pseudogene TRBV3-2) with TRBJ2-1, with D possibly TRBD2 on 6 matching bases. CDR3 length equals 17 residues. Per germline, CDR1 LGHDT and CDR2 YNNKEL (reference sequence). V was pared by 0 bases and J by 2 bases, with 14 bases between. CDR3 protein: CASSQESGGAAYNEQFF. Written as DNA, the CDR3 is TGTGCCAGCAGCCAAGAATCTGGCGGGGCCGCCTACAATGAGCAGTTCTTC.

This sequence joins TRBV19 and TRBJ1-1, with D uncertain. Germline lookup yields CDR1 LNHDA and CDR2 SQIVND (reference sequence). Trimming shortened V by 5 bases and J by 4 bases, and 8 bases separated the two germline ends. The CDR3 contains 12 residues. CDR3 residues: CASSLFGTEAFF. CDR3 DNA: TGTGCCAGTAGTTTGTTCGGCACTGAAGCTTTCTTT.

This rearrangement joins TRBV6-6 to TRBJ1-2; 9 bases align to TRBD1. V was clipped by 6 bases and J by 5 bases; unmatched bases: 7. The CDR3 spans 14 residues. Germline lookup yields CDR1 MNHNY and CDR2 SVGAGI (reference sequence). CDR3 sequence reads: CASSALGTGYGYTF. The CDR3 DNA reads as TGTGCCAGCAGCGCCCTCGGGACAGGGTATGGCTACACCTTC.

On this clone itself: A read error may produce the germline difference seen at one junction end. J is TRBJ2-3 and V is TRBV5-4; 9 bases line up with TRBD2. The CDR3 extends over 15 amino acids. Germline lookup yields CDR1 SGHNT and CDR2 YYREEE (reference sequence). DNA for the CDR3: TGTGCCAGCAGCTACGGGGGGACTAGCAAAGATACGCAGTATTTT. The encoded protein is CASSYGGTSKDTQYF.

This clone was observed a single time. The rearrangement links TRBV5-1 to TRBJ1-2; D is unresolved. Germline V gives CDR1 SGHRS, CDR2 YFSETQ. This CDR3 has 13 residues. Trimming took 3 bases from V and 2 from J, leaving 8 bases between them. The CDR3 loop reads CASSSDGNYGYTF. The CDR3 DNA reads TGCGCCAGCAGCTCGGACGGGAACTATGGCTACACCTTC.

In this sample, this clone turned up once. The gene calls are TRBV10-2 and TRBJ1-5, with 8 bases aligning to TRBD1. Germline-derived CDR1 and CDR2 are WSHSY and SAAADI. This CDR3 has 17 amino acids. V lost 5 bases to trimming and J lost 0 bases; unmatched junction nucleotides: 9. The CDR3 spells CASSRTGTAYSNQPQHF. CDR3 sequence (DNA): TGCGCCAGCAGTAGGACAGGGACGGCTTATAGCAATCAGCCCCAGCATTTT.

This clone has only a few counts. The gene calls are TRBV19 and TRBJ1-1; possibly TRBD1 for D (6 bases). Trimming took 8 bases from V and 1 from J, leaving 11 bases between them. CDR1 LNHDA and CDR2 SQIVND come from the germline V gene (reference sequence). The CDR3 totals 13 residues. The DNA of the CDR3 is TGTGCCAGTGCCAGACAGGCGAACACTGAAGCTTTCTTT. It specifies CASARQANTEAFF.

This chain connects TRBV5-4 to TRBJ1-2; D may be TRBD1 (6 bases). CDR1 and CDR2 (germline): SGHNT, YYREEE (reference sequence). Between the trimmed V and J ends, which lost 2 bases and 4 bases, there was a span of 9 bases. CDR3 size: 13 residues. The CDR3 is CASSLGDIYGYTF. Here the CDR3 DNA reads TGTGCCAGCAGCTTAGGGGACATCTATGGCTACACCTTC. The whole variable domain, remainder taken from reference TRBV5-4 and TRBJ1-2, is ETGVTQSPTHLIKTRGQQVTLRCSSQSGHNTVSWYQQALGQGPQFIFQYYREEENGRGNFPPRFSGLQFPNYSSELNVNALELDDSALYLCASSLGDIYGYTFGSGTRLTVV.